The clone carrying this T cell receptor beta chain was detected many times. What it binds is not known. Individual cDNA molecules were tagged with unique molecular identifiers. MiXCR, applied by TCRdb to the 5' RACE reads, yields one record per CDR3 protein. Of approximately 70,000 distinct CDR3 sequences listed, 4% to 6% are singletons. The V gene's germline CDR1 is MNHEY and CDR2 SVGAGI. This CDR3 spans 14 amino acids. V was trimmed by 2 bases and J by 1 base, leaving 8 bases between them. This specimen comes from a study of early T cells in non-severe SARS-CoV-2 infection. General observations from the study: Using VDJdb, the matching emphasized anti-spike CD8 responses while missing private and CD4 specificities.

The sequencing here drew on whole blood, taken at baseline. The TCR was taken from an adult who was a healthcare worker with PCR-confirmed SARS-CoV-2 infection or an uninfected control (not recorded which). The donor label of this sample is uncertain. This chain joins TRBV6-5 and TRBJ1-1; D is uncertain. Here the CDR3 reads CASSYPGENTEAFF. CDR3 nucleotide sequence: TGTGCCAGCAGTTACCCCGGAGAGAACACTGAAGCTTTCTTT.